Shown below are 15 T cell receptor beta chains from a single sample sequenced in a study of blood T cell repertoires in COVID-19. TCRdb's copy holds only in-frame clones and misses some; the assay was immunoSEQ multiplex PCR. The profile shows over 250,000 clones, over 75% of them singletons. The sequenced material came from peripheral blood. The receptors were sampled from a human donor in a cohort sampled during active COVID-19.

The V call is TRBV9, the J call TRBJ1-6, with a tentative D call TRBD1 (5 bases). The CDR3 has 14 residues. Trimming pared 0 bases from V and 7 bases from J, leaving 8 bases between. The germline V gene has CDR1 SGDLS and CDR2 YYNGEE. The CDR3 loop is CASSVGGENSPLHF. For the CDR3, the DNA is TGTGCCAGCAGCGTAGGGGGGGAGAATTCACCCCTCCACTTT.

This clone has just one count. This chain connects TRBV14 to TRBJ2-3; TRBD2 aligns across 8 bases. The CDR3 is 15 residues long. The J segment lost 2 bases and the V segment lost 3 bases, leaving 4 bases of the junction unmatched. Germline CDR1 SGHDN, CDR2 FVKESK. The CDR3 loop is CASSQTSATTDTQYF. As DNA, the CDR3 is TGTGCCAGCAGCCAGACTAGCGCCACCACAGATACGCAGTATTTT.

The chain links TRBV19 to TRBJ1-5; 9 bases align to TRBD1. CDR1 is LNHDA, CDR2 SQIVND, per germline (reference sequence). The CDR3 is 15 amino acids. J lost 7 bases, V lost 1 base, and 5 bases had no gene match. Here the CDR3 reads CASSIGTGVGQPQHF. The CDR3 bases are TGTGCCAGTAGTATAGGGACAGGGGTCGGGCAGCCCCAGCATTTT.

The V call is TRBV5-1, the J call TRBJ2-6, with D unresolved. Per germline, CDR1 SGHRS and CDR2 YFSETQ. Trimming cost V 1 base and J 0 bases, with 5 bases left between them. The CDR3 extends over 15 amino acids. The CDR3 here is CASSLYYSGANVLTF. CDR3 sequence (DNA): TGCGCCAGCAGCTTGTACTACTCTGGGGCCAACGTCCTGACTTTC.

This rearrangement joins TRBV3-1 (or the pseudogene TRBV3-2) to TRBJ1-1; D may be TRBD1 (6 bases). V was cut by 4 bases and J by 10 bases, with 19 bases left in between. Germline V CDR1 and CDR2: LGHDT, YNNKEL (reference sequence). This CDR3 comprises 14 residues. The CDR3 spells CASSLRLEQGGAFF. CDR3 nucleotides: TGTGCCAGCAGCCTACGGTTGGAACAGGGCGGAGCTTTCTTT.

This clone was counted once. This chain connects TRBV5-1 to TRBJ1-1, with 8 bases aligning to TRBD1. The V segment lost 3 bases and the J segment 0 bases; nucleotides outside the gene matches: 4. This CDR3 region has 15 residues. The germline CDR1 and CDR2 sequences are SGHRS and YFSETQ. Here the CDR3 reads CASSSGQGLNTEAFF. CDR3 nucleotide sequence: TGCGCCAGCAGCTCCGGACAGGGACTGAACACTGAAGCTTTCTTT.

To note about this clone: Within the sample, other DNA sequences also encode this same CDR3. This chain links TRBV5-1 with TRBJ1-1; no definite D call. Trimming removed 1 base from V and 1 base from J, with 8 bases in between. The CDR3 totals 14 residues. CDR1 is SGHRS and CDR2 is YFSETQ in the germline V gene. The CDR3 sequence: CASSLTTGNTEAFF. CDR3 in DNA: TGCGCCAGCAGCTTGACTACTGGGAACACTGAAGCTTTCTTT.

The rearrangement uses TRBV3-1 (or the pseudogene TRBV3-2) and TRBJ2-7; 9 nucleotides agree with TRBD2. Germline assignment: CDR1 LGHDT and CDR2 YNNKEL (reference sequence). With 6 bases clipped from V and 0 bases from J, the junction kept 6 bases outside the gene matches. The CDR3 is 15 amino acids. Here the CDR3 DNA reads TGTGCCAGCAGTCGACTAGCGGACTACTCCTACGAGCAGTACTTC. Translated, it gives CASSRLADYSYEQYF.

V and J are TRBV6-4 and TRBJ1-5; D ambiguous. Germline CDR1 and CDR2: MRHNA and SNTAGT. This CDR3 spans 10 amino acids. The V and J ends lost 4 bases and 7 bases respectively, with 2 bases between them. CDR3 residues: CASSVQPQHF. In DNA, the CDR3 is TGTGCCAGCAGTGTACAGCCCCAGCATTTT.

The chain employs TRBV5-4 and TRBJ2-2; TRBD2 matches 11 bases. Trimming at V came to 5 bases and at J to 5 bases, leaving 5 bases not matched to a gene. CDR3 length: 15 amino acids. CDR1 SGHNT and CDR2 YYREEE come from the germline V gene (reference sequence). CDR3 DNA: TGTGCCAGCAGTCCTCTAGCGGGAGGTACCGGGGAGCTGTTTTTT. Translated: CASSPLAGGTGELFF.

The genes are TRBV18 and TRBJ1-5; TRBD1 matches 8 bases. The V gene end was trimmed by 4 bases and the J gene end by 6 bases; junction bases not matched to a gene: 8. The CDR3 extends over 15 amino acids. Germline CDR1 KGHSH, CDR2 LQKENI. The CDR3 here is CASSQATGAAQPQHF. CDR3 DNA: TGTGCCAGCTCACAAGCGACAGGGGCAGCTCAGCCCCAGCATTTT.

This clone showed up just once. The CDR3 loop reads CASSFGGNPYEQYF. Here the CDR3 DNA reads TGTGCCAGCAGCTTTGGCGGGAATCCCTACGAGCAGTACTTC. The chain is built from TRBV5-4 and TRBJ2-7; D perhaps matches TRBD2 (6 bases). The CDR3 totals 14 residues. Germline V CDR1 and CDR2: SGHNT, YYREEE (reference sequence). V lost 2 bases to trimming and J lost 2 bases, with 11 bases between them.

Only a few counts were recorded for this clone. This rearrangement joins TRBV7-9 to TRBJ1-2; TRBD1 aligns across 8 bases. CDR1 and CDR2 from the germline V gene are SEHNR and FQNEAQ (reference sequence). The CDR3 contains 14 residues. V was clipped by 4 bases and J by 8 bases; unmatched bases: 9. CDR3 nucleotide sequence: TGTGCCAGCAGCTCCGGGACAGGAGGAAGAGGCTACACCTTC. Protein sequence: CASSSGTGGRGYTF.

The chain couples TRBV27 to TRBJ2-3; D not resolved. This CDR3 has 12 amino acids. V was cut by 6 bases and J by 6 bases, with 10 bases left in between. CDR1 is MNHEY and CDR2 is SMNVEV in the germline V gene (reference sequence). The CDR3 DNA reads TGTGCCAGCAGGATTTTAGTGGATACGCAGTATTTT. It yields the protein CASRILVDTQYF.

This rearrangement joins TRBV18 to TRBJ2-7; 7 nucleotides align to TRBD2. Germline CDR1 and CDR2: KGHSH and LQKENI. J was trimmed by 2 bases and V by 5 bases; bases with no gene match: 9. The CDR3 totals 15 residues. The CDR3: CASSNLTGGAYEQYF. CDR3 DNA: TGTGCCAGCTCAAACCTGACGGGGGGAGCCTACGAGCAGTACTTC.